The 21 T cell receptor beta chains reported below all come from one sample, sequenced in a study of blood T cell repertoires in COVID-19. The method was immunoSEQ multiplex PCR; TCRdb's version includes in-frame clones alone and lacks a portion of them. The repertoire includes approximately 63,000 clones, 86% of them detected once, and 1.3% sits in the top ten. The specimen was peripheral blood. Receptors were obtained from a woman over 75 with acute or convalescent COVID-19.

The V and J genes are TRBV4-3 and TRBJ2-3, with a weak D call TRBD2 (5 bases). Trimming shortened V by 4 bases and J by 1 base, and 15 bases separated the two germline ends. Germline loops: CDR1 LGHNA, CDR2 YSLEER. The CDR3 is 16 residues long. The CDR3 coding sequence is TGCGCCAGCAGCCCCACCCGGGGAATCGGCACAGATACGCAGTATTTT. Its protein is CASSPTRGIGTDTQYF.

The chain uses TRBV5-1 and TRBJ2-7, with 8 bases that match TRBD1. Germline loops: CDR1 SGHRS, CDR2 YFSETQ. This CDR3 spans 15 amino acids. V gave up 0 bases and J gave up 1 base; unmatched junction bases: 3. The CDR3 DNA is TGCGCCAGCAGCTTGGCTACAGGGGGATCCTACGAGCAGTACTTC. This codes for CASSLATGGSYEQYF.

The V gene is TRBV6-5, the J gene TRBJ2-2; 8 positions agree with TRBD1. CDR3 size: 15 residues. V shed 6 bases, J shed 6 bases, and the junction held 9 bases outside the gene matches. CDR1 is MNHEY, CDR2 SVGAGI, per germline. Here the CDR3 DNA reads TGTGCCAGCAGACAACAGGGGGTAGGCGCCGGGGAGCTGTTTTTT. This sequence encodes CASRQQGVGAGELFF.

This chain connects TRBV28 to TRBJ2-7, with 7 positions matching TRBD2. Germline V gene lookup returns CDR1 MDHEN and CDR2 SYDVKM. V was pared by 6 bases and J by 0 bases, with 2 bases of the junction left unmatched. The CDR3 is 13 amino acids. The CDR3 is CASRASGSYEQYF. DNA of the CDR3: TGTGCCAGCAGGGCTAGCGGCTCCTACGAGCAGTACTTC.

CDR3 bases: TGTGCCAGCAGCTTGGGGGACAGGGGAATTTTGAACACTGAAGCTTTCTTT. It encodes CASSLGDRGILNTEAFF. The chain links TRBV5-6 to TRBJ1-1, with TRBD1 matching over 10 bases. Germline V gene data show CDR1 as SGHDT and CDR2 as YYEEEE. V gave up 0 bases and J gave up 0 bases; unmatched junction bases: 5. CDR3 size: 17 residues.

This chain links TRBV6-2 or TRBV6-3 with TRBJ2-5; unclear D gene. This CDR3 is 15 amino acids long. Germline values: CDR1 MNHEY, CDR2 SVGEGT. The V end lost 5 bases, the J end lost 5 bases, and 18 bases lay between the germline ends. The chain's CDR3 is CASSVGHSAEETQYF. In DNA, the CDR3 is TGTGCCAGCAGTGTGGGCCACTCCGCTGAGGAGACCCAGTACTTC.

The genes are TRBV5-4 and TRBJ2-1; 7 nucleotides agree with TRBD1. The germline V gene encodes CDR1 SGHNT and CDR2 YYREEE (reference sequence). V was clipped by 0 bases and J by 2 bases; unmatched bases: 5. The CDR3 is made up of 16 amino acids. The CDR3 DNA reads TGTGCCAGCAGCTTGGACCGGGACAGTACCTACAATGAGCAGTTCTTC. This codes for CASSLDRDSTYNEQFF.

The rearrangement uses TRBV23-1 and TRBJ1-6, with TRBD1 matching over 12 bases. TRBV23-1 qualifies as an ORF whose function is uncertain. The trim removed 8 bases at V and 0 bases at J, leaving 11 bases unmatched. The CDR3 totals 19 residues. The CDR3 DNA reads TGCGCCAGCCCCCTGGGGACAGGGGGCATATGCTCCTATAATTCACCCCTCCACTTT. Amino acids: CASPLGTGGICSYNSPLHF.

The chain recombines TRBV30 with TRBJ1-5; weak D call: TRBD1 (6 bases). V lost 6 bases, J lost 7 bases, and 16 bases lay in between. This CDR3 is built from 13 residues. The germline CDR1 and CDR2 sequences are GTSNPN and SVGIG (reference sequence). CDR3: CACSQGFGQPQHF. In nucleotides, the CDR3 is TGTGCCTGTTCTCAGGGGTTCGGACAGCCCCAGCATTTT.

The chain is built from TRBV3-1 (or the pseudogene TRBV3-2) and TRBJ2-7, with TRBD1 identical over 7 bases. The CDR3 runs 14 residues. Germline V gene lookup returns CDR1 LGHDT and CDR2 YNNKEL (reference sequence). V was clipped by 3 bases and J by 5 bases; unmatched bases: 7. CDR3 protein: CASSHKGTDHEQYF. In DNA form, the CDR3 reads TGTGCCAGCAGCCATAAAGGGACAGATCACGAGCAGTACTTC.

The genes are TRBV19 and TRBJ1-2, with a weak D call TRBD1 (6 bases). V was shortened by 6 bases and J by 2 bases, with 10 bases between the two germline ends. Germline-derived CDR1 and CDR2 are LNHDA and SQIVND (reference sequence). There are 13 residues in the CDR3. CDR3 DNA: TGTGCCAGTAGCGGAACAGGGAACTATGGCTACACCTTC. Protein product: CASSGTGNYGYTF.

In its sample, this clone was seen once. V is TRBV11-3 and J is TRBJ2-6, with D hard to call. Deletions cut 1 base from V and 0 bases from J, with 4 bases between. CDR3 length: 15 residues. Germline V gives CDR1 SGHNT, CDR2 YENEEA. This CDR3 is CASSLGSSGANVLTF. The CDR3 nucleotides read TGTGCCAGCAGCTTAGGCAGCTCTGGGGCCAACGTCCTGACTTTC.

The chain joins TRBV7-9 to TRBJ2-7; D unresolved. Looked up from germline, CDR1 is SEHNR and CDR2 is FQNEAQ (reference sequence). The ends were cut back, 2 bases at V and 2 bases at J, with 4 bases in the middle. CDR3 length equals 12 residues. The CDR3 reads CASSLLPYEQYF. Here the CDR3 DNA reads TGTGCCAGCAGCTTACTCCCCTACGAGCAGTACTTC.

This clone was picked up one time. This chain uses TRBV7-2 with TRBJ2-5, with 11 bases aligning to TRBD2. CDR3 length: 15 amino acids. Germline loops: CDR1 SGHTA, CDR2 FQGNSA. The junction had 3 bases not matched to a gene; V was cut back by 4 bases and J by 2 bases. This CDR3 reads CASSSLAGGQETQYF. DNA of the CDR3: TGTGCCAGCAGCTCTCTAGCGGGAGGACAAGAGACCCAGTACTTC. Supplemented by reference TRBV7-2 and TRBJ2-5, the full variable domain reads GAGVSQSPSNKVTEKGKDVELRCDPISGHTALYWYRQSLGQGLEFLIYFQGNSAPDKSGLPSDRFSAERTGGSVSTLTIQRTQQEDSAVYLCASSSLAGGQETQYFGPGTRLLVL.

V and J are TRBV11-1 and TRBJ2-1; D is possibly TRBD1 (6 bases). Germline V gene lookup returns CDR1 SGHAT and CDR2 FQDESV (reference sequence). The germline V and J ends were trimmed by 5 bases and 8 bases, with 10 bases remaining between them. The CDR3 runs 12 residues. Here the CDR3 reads CASSTTGYEQFF. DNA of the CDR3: TGTGCCAGCAGCACTACAGGGTATGAGCAGTTCTTC.

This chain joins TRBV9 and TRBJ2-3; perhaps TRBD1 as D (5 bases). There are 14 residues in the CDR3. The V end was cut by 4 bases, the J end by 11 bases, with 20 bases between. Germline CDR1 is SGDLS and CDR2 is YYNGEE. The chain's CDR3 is CASSPPQGGFLQYF. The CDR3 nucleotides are TGTGCCAGCAGCCCCCCCCAGGGTGGTTTTCTGCAGTATTTT.

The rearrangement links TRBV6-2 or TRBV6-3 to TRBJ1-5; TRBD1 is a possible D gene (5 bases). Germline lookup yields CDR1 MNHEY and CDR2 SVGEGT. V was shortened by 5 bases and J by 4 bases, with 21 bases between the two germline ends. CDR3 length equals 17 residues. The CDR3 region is CASSRNAYWGGNQPQHF. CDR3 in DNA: TGTGCCAGCAGTCGCAACGCCTACTGGGGCGGTAATCAGCCCCAGCATTTT.

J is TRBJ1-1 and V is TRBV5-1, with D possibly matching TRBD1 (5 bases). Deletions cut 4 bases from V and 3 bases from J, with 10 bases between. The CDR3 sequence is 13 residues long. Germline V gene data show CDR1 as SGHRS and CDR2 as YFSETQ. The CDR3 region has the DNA TGCGCCAGCAGCCCCGGGGGGGACACTGAAGCTTTCTTT. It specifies CASSPGGDTEAFF. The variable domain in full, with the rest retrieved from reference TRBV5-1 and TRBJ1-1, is KAGVTQTPRYLIKTRGQQVTLSCSPISGHRSVSWYQQTPGQGLQFLFEYFSETQRNKGNFPGRFSGRQFSNSRSEMNVSTLELGDSALYLCASSPGGDTEAFFGQGTRLTVV.

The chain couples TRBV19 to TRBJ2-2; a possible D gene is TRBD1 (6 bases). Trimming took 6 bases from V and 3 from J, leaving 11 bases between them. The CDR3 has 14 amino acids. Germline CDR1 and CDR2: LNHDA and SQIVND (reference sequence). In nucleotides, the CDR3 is TGTGCCAGTAGGAGAGGGGGAGACACCGGGGAGCTGTTTTTT. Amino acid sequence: CASRRGGDTGELFF.

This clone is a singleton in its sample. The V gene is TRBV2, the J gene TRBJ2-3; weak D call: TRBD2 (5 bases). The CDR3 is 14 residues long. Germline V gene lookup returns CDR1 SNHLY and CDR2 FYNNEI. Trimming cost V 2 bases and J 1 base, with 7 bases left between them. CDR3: CASSESEGTDTQYF. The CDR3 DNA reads TGTGCCAGCAGTGAATCGGAGGGCACAGATACGCAGTATTTT.

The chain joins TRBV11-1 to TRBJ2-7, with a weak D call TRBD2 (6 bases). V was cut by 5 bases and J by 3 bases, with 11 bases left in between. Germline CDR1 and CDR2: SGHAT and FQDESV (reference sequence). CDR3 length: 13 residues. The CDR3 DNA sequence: TGTGCCAGCAGCATTGGGGAGGTCTACGAGCAGTACTTC. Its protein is CASSIGEVYEQYF.